Listed here is a single T cell receptor (beta chain). Its antigen is not identified. These data originate in a study of cytomegalovirus exposure and HLA in healthy donors. Points from the study as a whole: In a later analysis, specific HLA alleles were associated with under 20,000 TCR beta sequences at a 0.05 false discovery rate. Apparent HLA restriction characterized most CMV-associated TCR beta chains in a later analysis. Across donors, most TCRs were seen rarely, yet some public ones were widespread. A likely sequencing artifact accounted for one observed cluster of highly shared sequence variants.

The CDR3 totals 14 residues. Germline CDR1 reads KGHSH; CDR2 reads LQKENI. Trimming removed 2 bases from V and 5 bases from J, with 10 bases in between. Primers for the PCR totalled 60 Vbeta and 13 Jbeta. Produced via immunoSEQ multiplex PCR; TCRdb's table is partial and in-frame only. Its table lists 40,000 or so clones. The chain has TRBV18 and TRBJ2-1; possible D gene TRBD1, 5 bases. The sample comprised PBMCs. The clonotype comes from a woman between 25 and 40 years old in good health and CMV-seropositive. The CDR3 region is CASSPVQGHNEQFF. The DNA of the CDR3 is TGTGCCAGCTCACCAGTCCAGGGCCACAATGAGCAGTTCTTC.